The 10 T cell receptor beta chains listed next were all sequenced from one sample in a study of cytomegalovirus exposure and HLA in healthy donors. The PCR was carried out with 60 Vbeta primers and 13 Jbeta primers. Generated by immunoSEQ multiplex PCR, the TCRdb table keeps only in-frame clones and is missing some. The top ten hold around 2% of the sample, which has around 96,000 clones, more than 70% seen once. Sequenced sample: PBMCs. The receptors were sampled from a man aged 18-30 years in good health and CMV-seronegative.

The chain recombines TRBV5-1 with TRBJ2-5; D not certain. Trimming left V 2 bases short and J 1 base short, with 6 bases between. This CDR3 region has 13 residues. CDR1 is SGHRS, CDR2 YFSETQ, per germline. CDR3 protein: CASSFSSQETQYF. As DNA, the CDR3 is TGCGCCAGCAGCTTTTCTAGCCAAGAGACCCAGTACTTC.

The gene calls are TRBV18 and TRBJ1-1; 7 nucleotides line up with TRBD1. Germline loops: CDR1 KGHSH, CDR2 LQKENI. The CDR3 loop spans 17 amino acids. J was trimmed by 11 bases and V by 3 bases; bases with no gene match: 21. The CDR3 DNA sequence: TGTGCCAGCTCACCTAACCCGGATTCTAGACAGGGCGGAGCGGCTTTCTTT. Protein product: CASSPNPDSRQGGAAFF.

V gene TRBV6-5 combines with J gene TRBJ2-1; 9 bases are shared with TRBD2. Trimming at V came to 5 bases and at J to 8 bases, leaving 10 bases not matched to a gene. This CDR3 spans 15 amino acids. In germline, CDR1 is MNHEY, CDR2 SVGAGI. The CDR3 reads CASSPSSGAGHEQFF. CDR3 nucleotide sequence: TGTGCCAGCAGTCCATCTAGCGGGGCTGGACATGAGCAGTTCTTC.

This clone was observed a handful of times. J is TRBJ2-1 and V is TRBV18; D perhaps matches TRBD1 (6 bases). There are 17 residues in the CDR3. The V end was cut by 2 bases, the J end by 5 bases, with 19 bases between. Germline loops: CDR1 KGHSH, CDR2 LQKENI. CDR3 bases: TGTGCCAGCTCACCAAATTATGGTGGGGGCCATCACAATGAGCAGTTCTTC. Its translation is CASSPNYGGGHHNEQFF.

The chain links TRBV5-4 to TRBJ1-2; a possible D gene is TRBD1 (6 bases). The CDR3 spans 14 residues. Germline V gene data show CDR1 as SGHNT and CDR2 as YYREEE (reference sequence). The V end lost 9 bases, the J end lost 3 bases, and 18 bases lay between the germline ends. CDR3 region: CATFLAGAHYGYTF. The CDR3 nucleotides read TGTGCCACCTTTTTGGCAGGGGCGCACTATGGCTACACCTTC.

The chain has TRBV9 and TRBJ2-3, with TRBD2 identical over 16 bases. Per the germline V gene, CDR1 is SGDLS and CDR2 is YYNGEE. The junction had 6 bases not matched to a gene; V was cut back by 3 bases and J by 5 bases. The CDR3 totals 17 residues. CDR3 in amino acids: CASSGGTSGGARDTQYF. In DNA, the CDR3 is TGTGCCAGCAGCGGGGGGACTAGCGGGGGGGCCAGAGATACGCAGTATTTT.

The chain links TRBV6-6 to TRBJ1-2; D is perhaps TRBD1 (6 bases). Germline V gene data show CDR1 as MNHNY and CDR2 as SVGAGI (reference sequence). The CDR3 has 12 residues. Trimming pared 6 bases from V and 8 bases from J, leaving 13 bases between. CDR3 in amino acids: CASRITGNGYTF. For the CDR3, the DNA is TGTGCCAGCAGGATTACAGGGAACGGCTACACCTTC.

The table lists this clone with a few counts. The chain is built from TRBV27 and TRBJ2-4; D gene unclear. The CDR3 sequence is 15 residues long. Germline assignment: CDR1 MNHEY and CDR2 SMNVEV (reference sequence). Between the trimmed V and J ends, which lost 5 bases and 0 bases, there was a span of 11 bases. The CDR3 region is CASSPITEAKNIQYF. CDR3 nucleotide sequence: TGTGCCAGCAGTCCCATTACAGAAGCCAAAAACATTCAGTACTTC.

This chain links TRBV13 with TRBJ2-7; 7 bases match TRBD1. V dropped 4 bases and J dropped 4; count of bases not matched to a gene: 10. This CDR3 spans 15 amino acids. CDR1 and CDR2 from the germline V gene are PRHDT and FYEKMQ (reference sequence). CDR3 in DNA: TGTGCCAGCAGCTCTAGGGAGACAGGGACGTACGAGCAGTACTTC. As protein: CASSSRETGTYEQYF.

This sequence joins TRBV19 and TRBJ1-2; 8 bases line up with TRBD1. Germline CDR1 and CDR2: LNHDA and SQIVND (reference sequence). The length of the CDR3 is 15 residues. V was clipped by 5 bases and J by 3 bases; unmatched bases: 8. CDR3 sequence reads: CASSSLQGGYYGYTF. The DNA for the CDR3 is TGTGCCAGTAGTTCTTTACAGGGGGGATACTATGGCTACACCTTC.